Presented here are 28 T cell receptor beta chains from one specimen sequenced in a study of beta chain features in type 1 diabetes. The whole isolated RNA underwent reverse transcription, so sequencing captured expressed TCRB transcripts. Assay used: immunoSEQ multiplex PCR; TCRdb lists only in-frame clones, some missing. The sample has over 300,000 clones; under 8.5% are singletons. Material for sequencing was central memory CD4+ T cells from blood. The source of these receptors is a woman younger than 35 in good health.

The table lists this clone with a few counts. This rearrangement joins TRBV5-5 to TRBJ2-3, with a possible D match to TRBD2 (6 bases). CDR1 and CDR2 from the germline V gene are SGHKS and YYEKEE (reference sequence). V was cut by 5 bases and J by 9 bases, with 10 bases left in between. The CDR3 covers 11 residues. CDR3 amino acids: CASRGDSTQYF. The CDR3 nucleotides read TGTGCCAGCAGGGGGGACTCCACGCAGTATTTT.

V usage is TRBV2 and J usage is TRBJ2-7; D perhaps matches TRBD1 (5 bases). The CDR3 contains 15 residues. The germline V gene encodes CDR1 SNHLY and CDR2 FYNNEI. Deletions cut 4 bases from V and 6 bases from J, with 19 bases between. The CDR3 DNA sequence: TGTGCCAGCAGTGCATCAGGGAATGGTCCTCGCGAGCAGTACTTC. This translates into CASSASGNGPREQYF.

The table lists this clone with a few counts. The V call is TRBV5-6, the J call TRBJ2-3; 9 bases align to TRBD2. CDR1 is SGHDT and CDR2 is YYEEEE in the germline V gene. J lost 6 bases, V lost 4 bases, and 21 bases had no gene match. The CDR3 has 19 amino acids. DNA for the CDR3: TGTGCCAGCAGCCCTACTCGGGAATTGCGGGGGGGCGTGAGGGATACGCAGTATTTT. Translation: CASSPTRELRGGVRDTQYF.

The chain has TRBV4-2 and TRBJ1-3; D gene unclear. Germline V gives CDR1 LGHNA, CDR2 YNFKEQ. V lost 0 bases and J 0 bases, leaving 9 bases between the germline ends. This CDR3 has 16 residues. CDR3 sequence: CASSQELTVSGNTIYF. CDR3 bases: TGTGCCAGCAGCCAAGAGTTAACGGTCTCTGGAAACACCATATATTTT.

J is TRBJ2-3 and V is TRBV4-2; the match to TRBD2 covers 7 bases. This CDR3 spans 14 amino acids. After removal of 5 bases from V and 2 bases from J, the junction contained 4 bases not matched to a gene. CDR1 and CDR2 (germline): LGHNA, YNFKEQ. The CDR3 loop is CASSAGLLTDTQYF. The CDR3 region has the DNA TGTGCCAGCAGCGCGGGACTACTCACAGATACGCAGTATTTT.

The CDR3 protein is CAITGLAGGGEQFF. As DNA, the CDR3 is TGTGCCATCACCGGACTAGCGGGAGGTGGTGAGCAGTTCTTC. The chain joins TRBV10-3 to TRBJ2-1; 14 nucleotides line up with TRBD2. V gave up 7 bases and J gave up 9 bases; unmatched junction bases: 5. Germline V CDR1 and CDR2: ENHRY, SYGVKD. CDR3 length: 14 residues.

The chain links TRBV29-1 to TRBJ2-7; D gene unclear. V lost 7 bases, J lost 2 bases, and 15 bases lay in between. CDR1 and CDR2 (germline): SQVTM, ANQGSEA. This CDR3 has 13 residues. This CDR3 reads CSASQNGAYEQYF. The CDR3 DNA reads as TGCAGCGCCTCGCAAAATGGGGCCTACGAGCAGTACTTC.

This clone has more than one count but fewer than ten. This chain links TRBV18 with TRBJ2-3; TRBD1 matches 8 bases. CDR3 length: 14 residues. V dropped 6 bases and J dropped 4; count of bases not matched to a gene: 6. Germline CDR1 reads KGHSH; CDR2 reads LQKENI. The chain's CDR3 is CASSPDRVADTQYF. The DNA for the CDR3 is TGTGCCAGCTCTCCGGACAGGGTCGCAGATACGCAGTATTTT.

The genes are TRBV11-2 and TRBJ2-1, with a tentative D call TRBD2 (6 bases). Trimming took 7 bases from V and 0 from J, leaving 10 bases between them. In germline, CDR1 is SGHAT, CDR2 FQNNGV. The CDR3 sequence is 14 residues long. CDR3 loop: CASMDYRSYNEQFF. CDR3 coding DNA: TGTGCCAGCATGGACTACCGCTCCTACAATGAGCAGTTCTTC.

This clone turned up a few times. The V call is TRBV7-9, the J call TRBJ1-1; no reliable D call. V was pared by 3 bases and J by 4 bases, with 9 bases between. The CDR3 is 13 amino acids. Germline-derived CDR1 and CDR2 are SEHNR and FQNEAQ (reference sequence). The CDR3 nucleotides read TGTGCCAGCAGCTTTGGAGGGTCCACTGAAGCTTTCTTT. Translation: CASSFGGSTEAFF.

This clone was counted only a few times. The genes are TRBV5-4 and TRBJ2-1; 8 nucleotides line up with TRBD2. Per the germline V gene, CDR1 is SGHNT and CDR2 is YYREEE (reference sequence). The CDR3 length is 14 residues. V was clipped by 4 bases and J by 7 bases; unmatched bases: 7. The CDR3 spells CASSPAVAGNEQFF. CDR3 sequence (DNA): TGTGCCAGCAGCCCGGCCGTAGCGGGGAATGAGCAGTTCTTC. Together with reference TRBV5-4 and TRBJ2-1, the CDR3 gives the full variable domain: ETGVTQSPTHLIKTRGQQVTLRCSSQSGHNTVSWYQQALGQGPQFIFQYYREEENGRGNFPPRFSGLQFPNYSSELNVNALELDDSALYLCASSPAVAGNEQFFGPGTRLTVL.

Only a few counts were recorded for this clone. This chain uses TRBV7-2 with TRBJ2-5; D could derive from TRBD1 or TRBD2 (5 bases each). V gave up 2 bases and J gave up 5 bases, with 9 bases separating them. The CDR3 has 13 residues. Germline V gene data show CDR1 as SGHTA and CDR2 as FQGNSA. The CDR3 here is CASSLSGTETQYF. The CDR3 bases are TGTGCCAGCAGCTTATCAGGGACGGAGACCCAGTACTTC. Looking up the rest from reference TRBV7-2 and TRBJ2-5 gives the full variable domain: GAGVSQSPSNKVTEKGKDVELRCDPISGHTALYWYRQSLGQGLEFLIYFQGNSAPDKSGLPSDRFSAERTGGSVSTLTIQRTQQEDSAVYLCASSLSGTETQYFGPGTRLLVL.

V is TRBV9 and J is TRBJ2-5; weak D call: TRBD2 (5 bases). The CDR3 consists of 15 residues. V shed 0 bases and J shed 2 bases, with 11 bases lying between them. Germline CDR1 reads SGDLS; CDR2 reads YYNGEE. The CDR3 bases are TGTGCCAGCAGCGTAGTCGGGGATTTACAAGAGACCCAGTACTTC. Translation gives CASSVVGDLQETQYF. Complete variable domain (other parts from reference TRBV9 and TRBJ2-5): DSGVTQTPKHLITATGQRVTLRCSPRSGDLSVYWYQQSLDQGLQFLIQYYNGEERAKGNILERFSAQQFPDLHSELNLSSLELGDSALYFCASSVVGDLQETQYFGPGTRLLVL.

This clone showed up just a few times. CDR3 DNA sequence: TGTGCCAGCAGCGCTGAGGCCCGGGAAGCTTTCTTT. This sequence encodes CASSAEAREAFF. This chain uses TRBV6-1 with TRBJ1-1; unclear D gene. The CDR3 is made up of 12 amino acids. Trimming removed 6 bases from V and 8 bases from J, with 13 bases in between. Germline V lookup: CDR1 MNHNS, CDR2 SASEGT.

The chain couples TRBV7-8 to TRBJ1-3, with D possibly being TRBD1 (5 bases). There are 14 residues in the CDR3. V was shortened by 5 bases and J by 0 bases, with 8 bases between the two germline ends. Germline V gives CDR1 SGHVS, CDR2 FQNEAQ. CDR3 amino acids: CASSRQTSGNTIYF. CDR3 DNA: TGTGCCAGCAGCCGACAGACCTCTGGAAACACCATATATTTT.

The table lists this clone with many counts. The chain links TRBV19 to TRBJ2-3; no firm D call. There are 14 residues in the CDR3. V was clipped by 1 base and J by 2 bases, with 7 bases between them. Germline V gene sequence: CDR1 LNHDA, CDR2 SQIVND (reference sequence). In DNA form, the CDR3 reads TGTGCCAGTAGTATAGCGGCGTACACAGATACGCAGTATTTT. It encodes CASSIAAYTDTQYF.

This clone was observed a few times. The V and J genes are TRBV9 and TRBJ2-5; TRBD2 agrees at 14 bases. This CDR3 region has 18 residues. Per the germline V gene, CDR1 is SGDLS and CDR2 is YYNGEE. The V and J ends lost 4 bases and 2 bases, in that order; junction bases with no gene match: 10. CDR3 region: CASSPGTSGSKPQETQYF. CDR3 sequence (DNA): TGTGCCAGCAGCCCAGGGACTAGCGGGAGTAAACCACAAGAGACCCAGTACTTC.

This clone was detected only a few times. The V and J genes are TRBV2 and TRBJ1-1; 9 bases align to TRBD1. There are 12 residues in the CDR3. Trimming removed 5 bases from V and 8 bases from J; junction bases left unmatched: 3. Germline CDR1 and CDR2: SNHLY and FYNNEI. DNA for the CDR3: TGTGCCAGCAGTTCCGGGACAGGGGAAGCTTTCTTT. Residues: CASSSGTGEAFF.

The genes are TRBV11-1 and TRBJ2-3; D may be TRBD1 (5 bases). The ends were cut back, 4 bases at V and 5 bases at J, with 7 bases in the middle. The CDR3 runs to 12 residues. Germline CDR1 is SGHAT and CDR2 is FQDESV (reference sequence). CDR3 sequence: CASSSQGDTQYF. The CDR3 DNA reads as TGTGCCAGCAGCTCCCAGGGAGATACGCAGTATTTT.

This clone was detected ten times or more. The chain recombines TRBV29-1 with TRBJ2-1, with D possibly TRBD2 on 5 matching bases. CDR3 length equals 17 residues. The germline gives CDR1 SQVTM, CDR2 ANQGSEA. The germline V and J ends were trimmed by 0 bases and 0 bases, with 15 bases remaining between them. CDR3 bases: TGCAGCGTTGAAGATTGGAGGCCTGGCAGCTCCTACAATGAGCAGTTCTTC. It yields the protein CSVEDWRPGSSYNEQFF.

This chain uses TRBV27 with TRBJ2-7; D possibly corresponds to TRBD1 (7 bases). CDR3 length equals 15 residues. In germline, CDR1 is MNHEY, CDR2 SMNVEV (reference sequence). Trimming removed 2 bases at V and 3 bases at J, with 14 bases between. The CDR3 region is CASSLKGQGGYEQYF. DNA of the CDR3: TGTGCCAGCAGTTTAAAAGGGCAGGGGGGCTACGAGCAGTACTTC.

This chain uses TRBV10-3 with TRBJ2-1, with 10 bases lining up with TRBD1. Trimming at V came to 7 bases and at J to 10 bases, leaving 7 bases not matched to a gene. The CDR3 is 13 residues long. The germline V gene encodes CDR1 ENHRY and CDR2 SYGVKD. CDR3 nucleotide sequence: TGTGCCATCACGGGACAGGGGAGGGGAGAGCAGTTCTTC. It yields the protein CAITGQGRGEQFF.

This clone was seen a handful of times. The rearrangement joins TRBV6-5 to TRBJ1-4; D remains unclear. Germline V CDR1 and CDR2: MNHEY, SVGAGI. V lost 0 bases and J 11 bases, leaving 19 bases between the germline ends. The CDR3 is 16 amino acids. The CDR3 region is CASSYSARTGLMKLFF. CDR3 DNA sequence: TGTGCCAGCAGTTACTCGGCGAGGACTGGCCTTATGAAACTGTTTTTT.

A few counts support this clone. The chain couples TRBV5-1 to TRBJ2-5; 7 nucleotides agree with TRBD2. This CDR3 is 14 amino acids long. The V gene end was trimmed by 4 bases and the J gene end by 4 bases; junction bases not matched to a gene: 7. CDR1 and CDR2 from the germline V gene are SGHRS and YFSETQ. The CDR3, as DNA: TGCGCCAGCAGCGATTCGCGGGAGCCAGAGACCCAGTACTTC. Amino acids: CASSDSREPETQYF.

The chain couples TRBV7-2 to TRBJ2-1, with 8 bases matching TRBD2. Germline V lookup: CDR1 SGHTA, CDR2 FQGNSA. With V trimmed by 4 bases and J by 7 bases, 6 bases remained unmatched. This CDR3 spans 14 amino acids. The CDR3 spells CASSSGLGGNEQFF. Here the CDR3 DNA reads TGTGCCAGCAGCTCGGGACTAGGTGGGAATGAGCAGTTCTTC.

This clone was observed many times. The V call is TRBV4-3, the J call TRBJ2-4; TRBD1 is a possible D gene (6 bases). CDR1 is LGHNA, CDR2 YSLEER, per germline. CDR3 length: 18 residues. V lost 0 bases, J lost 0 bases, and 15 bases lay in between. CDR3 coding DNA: TGCGCCAGCAGCCAAGACCTTAATCAGGGGATAGCCAAAAACATTCAGTACTTC. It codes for CASSQDLNQGIAKNIQYF.

Written as DNA, the CDR3 is TGTGCCAGCAGCCCAGCCGGGACGAGATACAATGAGCAGTTCTTC. As protein: CASSPAGTRYNEQFF. The chain combines TRBV7-2 with TRBJ2-1; D possibly uses TRBD1 or TRBD2 (5 bases each). The CDR3 is made up of 15 amino acids. Trimming left V 5 bases short and J 4 bases short, with 15 bases between. Germline loops: CDR1 SGHTA, CDR2 FQGNSA.

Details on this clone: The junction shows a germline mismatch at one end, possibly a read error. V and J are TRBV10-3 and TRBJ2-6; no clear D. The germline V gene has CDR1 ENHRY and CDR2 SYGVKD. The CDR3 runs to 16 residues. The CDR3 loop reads CASSYSGASGANVLTF. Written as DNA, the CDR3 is TGTGCCAGCAGTTACTCGGGTGCCTCTGGGGCCAACGTCCTGACTTTC.